This entry is about one T cell receptor beta chain. This sample was taken from a study of blood T cell repertoires in COVID-19. Measured with immunoSEQ multiplex PCR; TCRdb has only the in-frame clones, and not every one. The data contain fewer than 200,000 clones, about 88% of them singletons. Losses at the gene ends were 3 bases for V and 6 bases for J; bases not matched to a gene: 6. The CDR3 consists of 14 residues. Germline V gives CDR1 LGHDT, CDR2 YNNKEL (reference sequence). This chain joins TRBV3-1 (or the pseudogene TRBV3-2) and TRBJ1-1; 8 bases map to TRBD1. The sequence was collected from a man in his forties with active or convalescent COVID-19. Sequenced: peripheral blood. The CDR3 region is CASSQTQTGAEAFF. The CDR3 bases are TGTGCCAGCAGCCAGACCCAGACAGGGGCTGAAGCTTTCTTT.